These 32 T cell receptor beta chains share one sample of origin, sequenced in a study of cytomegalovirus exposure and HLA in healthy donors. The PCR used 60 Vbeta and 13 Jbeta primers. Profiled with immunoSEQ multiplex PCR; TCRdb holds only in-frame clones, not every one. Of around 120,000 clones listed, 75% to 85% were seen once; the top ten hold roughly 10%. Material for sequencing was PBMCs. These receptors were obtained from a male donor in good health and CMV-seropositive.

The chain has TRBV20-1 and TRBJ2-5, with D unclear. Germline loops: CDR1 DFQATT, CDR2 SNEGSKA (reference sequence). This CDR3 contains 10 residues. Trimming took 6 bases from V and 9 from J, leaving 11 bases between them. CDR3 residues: CSADPEAQYF. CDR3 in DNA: TGCAGTGCCGACCCTGAGGCCCAGTACTTC.

The CDR3 region is CASTRMEGRETQYF. Written as DNA, the CDR3 is TGTGCCAGCACCCGGATGGAGGGGAGAGAGACCCAGTACTTC. V is TRBV9 and J is TRBJ2-5; D possibly corresponds to TRBD2 (6 bases). The CDR3 extends over 14 amino acids. V was shortened by 6 bases and J by 4 bases, with 16 bases between the two germline ends. Germline CDR1 SGDLS, CDR2 YYNGEE.

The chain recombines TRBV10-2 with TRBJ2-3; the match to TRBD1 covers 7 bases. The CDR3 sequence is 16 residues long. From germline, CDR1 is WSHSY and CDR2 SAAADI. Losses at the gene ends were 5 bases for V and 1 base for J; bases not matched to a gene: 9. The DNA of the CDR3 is TGCGCCAGCAGTCCTAAAACCGGACAGGGCACAGATACGCAGTATTTT. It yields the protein CASSPKTGQGTDTQYF.

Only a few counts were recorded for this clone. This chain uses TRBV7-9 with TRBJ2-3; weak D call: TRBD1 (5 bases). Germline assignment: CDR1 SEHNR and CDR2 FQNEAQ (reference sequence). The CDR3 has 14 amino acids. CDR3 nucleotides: TGTTCCACCAGCCTACAGGTTAGCACAGATACGCAGTATTTT. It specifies CSTSLQVSTDTQYF.

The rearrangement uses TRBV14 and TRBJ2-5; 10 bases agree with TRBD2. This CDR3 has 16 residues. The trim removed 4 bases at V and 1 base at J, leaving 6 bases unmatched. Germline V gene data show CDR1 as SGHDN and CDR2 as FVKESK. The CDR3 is CASSPKGLAFQETQYF. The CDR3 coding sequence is TGTGCCAGCAGCCCAAAGGGACTAGCGTTCCAAGAGACCCAGTACTTC.

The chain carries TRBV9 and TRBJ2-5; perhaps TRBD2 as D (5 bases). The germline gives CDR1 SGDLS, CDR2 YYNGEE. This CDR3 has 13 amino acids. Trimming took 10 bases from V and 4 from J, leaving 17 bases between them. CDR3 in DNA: TGTGCCGGCCCCCCGGGGTGGGGAGAGACCCAGTACTTC. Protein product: CAGPPGWGETQYF.

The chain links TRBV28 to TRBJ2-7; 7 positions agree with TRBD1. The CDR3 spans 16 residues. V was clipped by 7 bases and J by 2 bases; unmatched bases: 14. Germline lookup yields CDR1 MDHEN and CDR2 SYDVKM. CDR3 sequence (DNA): TGTGCCAGCAATCCTTTCTGGACAGGCCTAACCTACGAGCAGTACTTC. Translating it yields CASNPFWTGLTYEQYF.

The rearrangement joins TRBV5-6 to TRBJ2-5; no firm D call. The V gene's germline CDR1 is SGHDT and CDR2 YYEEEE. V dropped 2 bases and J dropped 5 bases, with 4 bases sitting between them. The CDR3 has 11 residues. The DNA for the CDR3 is TGTGCCAGCAGCTTCGCGGAGACCCAGTACTTC. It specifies CASSFAETQYF.

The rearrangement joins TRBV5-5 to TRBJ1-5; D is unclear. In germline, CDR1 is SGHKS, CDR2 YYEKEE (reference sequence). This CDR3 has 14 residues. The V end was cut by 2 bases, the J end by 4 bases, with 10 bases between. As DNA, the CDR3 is TGTGCCAGCAGCTTCTTTGGCATAAATCAGCCCCAGCATTTT. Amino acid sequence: CASSFFGINQPQHF.

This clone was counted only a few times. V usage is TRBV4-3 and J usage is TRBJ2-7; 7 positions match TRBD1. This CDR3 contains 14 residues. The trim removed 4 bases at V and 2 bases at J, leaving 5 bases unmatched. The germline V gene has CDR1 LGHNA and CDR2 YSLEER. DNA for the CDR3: TGCGCCAGCAGCCCTTTCGGGACAGCCTACGAGCAGTACTTC. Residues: CASSPFGTAYEQYF.

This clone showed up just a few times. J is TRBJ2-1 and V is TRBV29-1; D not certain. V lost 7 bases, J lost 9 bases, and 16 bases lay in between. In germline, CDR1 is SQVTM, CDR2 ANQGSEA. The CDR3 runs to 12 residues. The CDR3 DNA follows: TGCAGCGCCCGAATGGTGGCATCTGAGCAGTTCTTC. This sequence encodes CSARMVASEQFF.

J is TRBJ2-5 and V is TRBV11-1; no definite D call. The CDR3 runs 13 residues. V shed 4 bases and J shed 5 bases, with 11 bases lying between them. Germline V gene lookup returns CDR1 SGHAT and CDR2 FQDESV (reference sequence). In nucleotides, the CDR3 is TGTGCCAGCAGCTCGGAACTCAGGGAGACCCAGTACTTC. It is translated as CASSSELRETQYF. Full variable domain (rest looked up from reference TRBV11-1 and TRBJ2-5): EAEVAQSPRYKITEKSQAVAFWCDPISGHATLYWYRQILGQGPELLVQFQDESVVDDSQLPKDRFSAERLKGVDSTLKIQPAELGDSAMYLCASSSELRETQYFGPGTRLLVL.

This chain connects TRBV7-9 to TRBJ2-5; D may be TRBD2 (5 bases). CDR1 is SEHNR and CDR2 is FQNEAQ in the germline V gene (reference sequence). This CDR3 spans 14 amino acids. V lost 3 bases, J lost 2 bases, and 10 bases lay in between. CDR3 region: CASSFSGEQETQYF. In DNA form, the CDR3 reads TGTGCCAGCAGCTTCTCCGGGGAACAAGAGACCCAGTACTTC.

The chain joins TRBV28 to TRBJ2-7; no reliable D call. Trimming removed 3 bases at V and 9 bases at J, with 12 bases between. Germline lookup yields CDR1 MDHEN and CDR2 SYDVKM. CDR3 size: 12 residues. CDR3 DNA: TGTGCCAGCAGTTTTCGCCTTCCTAGGCAGTACTTC. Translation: CASSFRLPRQYF.

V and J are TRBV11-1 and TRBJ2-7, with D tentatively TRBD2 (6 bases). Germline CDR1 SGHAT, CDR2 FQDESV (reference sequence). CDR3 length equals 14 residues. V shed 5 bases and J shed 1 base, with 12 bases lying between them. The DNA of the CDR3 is TGTGCCAGCAGCCTCCGGAGGGGATCCTACGAGCAGTACTTC. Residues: CASSLRRGSYEQYF.

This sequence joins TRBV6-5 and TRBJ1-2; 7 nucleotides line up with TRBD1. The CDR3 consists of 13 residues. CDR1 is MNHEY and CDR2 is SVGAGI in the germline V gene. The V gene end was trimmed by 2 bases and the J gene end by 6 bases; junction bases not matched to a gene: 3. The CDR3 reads CASSYPTGHGYTF. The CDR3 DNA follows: TGTGCCAGCAGTTACCCGACAGGGCATGGCTACACCTTC.

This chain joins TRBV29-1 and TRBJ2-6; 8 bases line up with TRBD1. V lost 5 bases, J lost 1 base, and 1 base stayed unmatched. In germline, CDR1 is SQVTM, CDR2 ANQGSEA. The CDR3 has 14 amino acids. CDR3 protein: CSVQGASGANVLTF. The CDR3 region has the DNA TGCAGCGTTCAGGGGGCGTCTGGGGCCAACGTCCTGACTTTC.

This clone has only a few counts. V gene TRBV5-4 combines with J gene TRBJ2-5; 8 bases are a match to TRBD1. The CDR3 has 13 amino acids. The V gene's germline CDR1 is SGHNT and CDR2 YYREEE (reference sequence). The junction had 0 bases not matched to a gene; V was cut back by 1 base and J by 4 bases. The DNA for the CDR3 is TGTGCCAGCAGCTTGACAGGGGGAGAGACCCAGTACTTC. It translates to CASSLTGGETQYF.

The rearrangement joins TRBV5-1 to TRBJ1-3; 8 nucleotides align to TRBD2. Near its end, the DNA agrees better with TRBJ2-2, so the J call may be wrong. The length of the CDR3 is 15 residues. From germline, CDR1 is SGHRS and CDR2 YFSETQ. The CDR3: CASSFRREDTGELFF. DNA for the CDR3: TGCGCCAGCAGCTTCCGGCGGGAGGACACCGGGGAGCTGTTTTTT.

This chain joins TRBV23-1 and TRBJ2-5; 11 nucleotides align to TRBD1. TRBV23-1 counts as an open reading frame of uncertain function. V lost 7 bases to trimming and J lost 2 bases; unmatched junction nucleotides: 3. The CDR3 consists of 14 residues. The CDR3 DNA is TGCGCCAGCAAGGGACAGGGGGGGCAAGAGACCCAGTACTTC. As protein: CASKGQGGQETQYF.

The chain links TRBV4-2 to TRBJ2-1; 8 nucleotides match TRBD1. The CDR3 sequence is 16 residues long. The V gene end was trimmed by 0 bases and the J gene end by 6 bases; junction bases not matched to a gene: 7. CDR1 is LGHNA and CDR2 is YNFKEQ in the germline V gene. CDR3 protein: CASSQDTGGNSNEQFF. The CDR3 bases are TGTGCCAGCAGCCAAGATACAGGGGGGAATAGCAATGAGCAGTTCTTC.

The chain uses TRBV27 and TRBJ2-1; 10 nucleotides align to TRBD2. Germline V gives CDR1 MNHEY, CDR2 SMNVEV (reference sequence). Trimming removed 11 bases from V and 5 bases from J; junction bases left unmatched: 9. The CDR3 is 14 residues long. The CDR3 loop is CAPQWTSGDNEQFF. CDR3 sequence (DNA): TGTGCCCCCCAGTGGACTAGCGGTGACAATGAGCAGTTCTTC.

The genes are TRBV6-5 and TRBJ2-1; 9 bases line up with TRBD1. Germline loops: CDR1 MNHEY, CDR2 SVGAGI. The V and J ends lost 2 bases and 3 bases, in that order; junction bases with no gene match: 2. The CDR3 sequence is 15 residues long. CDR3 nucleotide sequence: TGTGCCAGCAGTTACCGGGACAGGGTCTACAATGAGCAGTTCTTC. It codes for CASSYRDRVYNEQFF.

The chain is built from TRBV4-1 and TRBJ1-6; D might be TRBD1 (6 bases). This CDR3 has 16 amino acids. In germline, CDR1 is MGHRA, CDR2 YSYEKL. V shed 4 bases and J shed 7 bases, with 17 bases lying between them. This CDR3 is CASSLSPGHLNSPLHF. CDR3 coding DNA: TGCGCCAGCAGCCTCTCCCCGGGACATCTAAATTCACCCCTCCACTTT.

CDR3 loop: CASSLRGTNTEAFF. As DNA, the CDR3 is TGTGCCAGCAGCCTCAGGGGGACGAACACTGAAGCTTTCTTT. The rearrangement links TRBV5-4 to TRBJ1-1, with 7 positions matching TRBD1. V lost 4 bases to trimming and J lost 1 base; unmatched junction nucleotides: 4. The CDR3 extends over 14 amino acids. Germline V gives CDR1 SGHNT, CDR2 YYREEE (reference sequence).

CDR3 in DNA: TGTGCCAGCAGCTGGAGGGCGGGACTCTCCTACGAGCAGTACTTC. Amino acids: CASSWRAGLSYEQYF. The V and J genes are TRBV5-6 and TRBJ2-7; TRBD2 is a possible D gene (6 bases). Deletions cut 3 bases from V and 0 bases from J, with 13 bases between. The CDR3 sequence is 15 residues long. The germline V gene has CDR1 SGHDT and CDR2 YYEEEE.

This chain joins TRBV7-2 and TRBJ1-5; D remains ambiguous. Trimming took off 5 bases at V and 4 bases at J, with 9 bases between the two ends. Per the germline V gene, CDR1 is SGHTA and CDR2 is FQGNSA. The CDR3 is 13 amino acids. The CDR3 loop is CASSPARNQPQHF. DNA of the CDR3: TGTGCCAGCAGCCCCGCTCGGAATCAGCCCCAGCATTTT. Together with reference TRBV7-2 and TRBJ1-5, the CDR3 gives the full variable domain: GAGVSQSPSNKVTEKGKDVELRCDPISGHTALYWYRQSLGQGLEFLIYFQGNSAPDKSGLPSDRFSAERTGGSVSTLTIQRTQQEDSAVYLCASSPARNQPQHFGDGTRLSIL.

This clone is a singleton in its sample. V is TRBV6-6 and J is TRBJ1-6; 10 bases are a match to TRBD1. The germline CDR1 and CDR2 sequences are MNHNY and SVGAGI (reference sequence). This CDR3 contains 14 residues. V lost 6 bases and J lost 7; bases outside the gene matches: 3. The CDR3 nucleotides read TGTGCCAGCAGGACGGACAGGGGGAATTCACCCCTCCACTTT. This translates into CASRTDRGNSPLHF.

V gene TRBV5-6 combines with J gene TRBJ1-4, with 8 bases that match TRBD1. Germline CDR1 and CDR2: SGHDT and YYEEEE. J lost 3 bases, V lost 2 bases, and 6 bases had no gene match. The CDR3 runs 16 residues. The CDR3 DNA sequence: TGTGCCAGCAGCTTCCCGACAGGGGATTCTAATGAAAAACTGTTTTTT. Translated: CASSFPTGDSNEKLFF.

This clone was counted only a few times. The CDR3 DNA reads as TGTGCCAGCTCACCGACAGCGAGCTCTGGAAACACCATATATTTT. It specifies CASSPTASSGNTIYF. The gene calls are TRBV18 and TRBJ1-3; tentative D call: TRBD1 (5 bases). CDR1 is KGHSH, CDR2 LQKENI, per germline. V dropped 3 bases and J dropped 0 bases, with 9 bases sitting between them. The CDR3 totals 15 residues.

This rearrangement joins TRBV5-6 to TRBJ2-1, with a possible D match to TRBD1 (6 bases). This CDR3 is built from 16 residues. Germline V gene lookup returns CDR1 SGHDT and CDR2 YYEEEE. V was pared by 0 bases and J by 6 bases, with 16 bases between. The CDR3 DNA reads TGTGCCAGCAGCTTGGGGGGTGGGGGCGCAGGCAATGAGCAGTTCTTC. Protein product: CASSLGGGGAGNEQFF.

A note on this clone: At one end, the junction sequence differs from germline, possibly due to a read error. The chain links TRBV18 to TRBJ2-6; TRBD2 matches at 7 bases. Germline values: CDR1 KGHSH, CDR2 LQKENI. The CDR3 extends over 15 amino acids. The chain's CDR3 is CASSRAGSGANGLTF. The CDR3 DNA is TGTGCCAGCTCACGGGCAGGGAGCGGGGCCAACGGCCTGACTTTC.